The 23 T cell receptor beta chains listed next were all sequenced from one sample in a study of response to subunit inactivated influenza vaccine. TCRdb itself ran the RT-PCR reads through MiXCR, one entry per CDR3 protein. The sample lists some 570,000 distinct CDR3 sequences, about 11% seen once, with 9.5% to 12% in the top ten. This sample was shared with a second study, whose subject was T cells expressing NK-cell markers. Per that study: Production of TCR beta cDNA relied on 5'RACE template switching with UMIs.

The sample was PBMCs from blood, taken on the day of vaccination. These receptors all come from a man between 50 and 59 years old who received an inactivated influenza vaccine.

V gene TRBV6-2 or TRBV6-3 combines with J gene TRBJ2-2; perhaps TRBD2 as D (6 bases). V was pared by 6 bases and J by 5 bases, with 10 bases between. Germline V gene data show CDR1 as MNHEY and CDR2 as SVGEGT. This CDR3 contains 13 residues. The CDR3 nucleotides read TGTGCCAGCAGATCGGGGGAGACCGGGGAGCTGTTTTTT. Its translation is CASRSGETGELFF.

This sequence joins TRBV12-5 and TRBJ2-7, with D unresolved. V was trimmed by 0 bases and J by 2 bases, leaving 8 bases between them. The CDR3 is 14 residues long. CDR1 is LGHNT, CDR2 FRNRAP, per germline. The CDR3 DNA reads as TGTGCTAGTGGTTTGGTCAGATTCGCCTACGAGCAGTACTTC. As protein: CASGLVRFAYEQYF.

The chain employs TRBV5-5 and TRBJ1-1; the D is unclear. V was cut by 4 bases and J by 0 bases, with 13 bases left in between. CDR1 and CDR2 (germline): SGHKS, YYEKEE (reference sequence). The CDR3 spans 15 residues. CDR3: CASSPHRELNTEAFF. The CDR3 coding sequence is TGTGCCAGCAGCCCGCACAGAGAGTTGAACACTGAAGCTTTCTTT.

This clonotype showed up just a few times. The chain combines TRBV12-3 or TRBV12-4 with TRBJ2-5; maybe TRBD2 (5 bases). Trimming pared 3 bases from V and 4 bases from J, leaving 12 bases between. The CDR3 consists of 14 residues. The CDR3 loop reads CASSFSAGGETQYF. CDR3 DNA: TGTGCCAGCAGTTTCTCGGCGGGCGGAGAGACCCAGTACTTC.

This chain links TRBV15 with TRBJ2-1; 10 nucleotides match TRBD2. The CDR3 is 16 amino acids. V shed 2 bases and J 9 bases; nucleotides not matched to a gene: 10. Looked up from germline, CDR1 is LNHNV and CDR2 is YYDKDF (reference sequence). The DNA for the CDR3 is TGTGCCACCAGCAGACGGGGCAGCGGGGGGGCGGTTGAGCAGTTCTTC. Translated: CATSRRGSGGAVEQFF.

The chain joins TRBV6-4 to TRBJ2-1, with 16 bases that match TRBD2. The CDR3 consists of 16 residues. J was trimmed by 7 bases and V by 4 bases; bases with no gene match: 4. The germline gives CDR1 MRHNA, CDR2 SNTAGT. CDR3: CASSGGLAGGPNEQFF. CDR3 nucleotide sequence: TGTGCCAGCAGTGGGGGACTAGCGGGAGGGCCGAATGAGCAGTTCTTC.

This clonotype was picked up many times. The junction departs from germline at one end; a sequencing error may be responsible. The chain carries TRBV7-2 and TRBJ2-1, with 7 nucleotides matching TRBD2. The CDR3 length is 15 residues. Germline CDR1 is SGHTA and CDR2 is FQGNSA. The CDR3 spells CASSLVAGEYNEQFF. The CDR3 DNA sequence: TGCGCCAGCAGCTTGGTGGCGGGGGAGTACAATGAGCAGTTCTTC.

This clonotype has only a few counts. The V call is TRBV20-1, the J call TRBJ1-5; the D gene is possibly TRBD1 (5 bases). This CDR3 spans 14 amino acids. Germline V gives CDR1 DFQATT, CDR2 SNEGSKA (reference sequence). V gave up 6 bases and J gave up 2 bases, with 14 bases separating them. CDR3 nucleotides: TGCAGTGCAAATGTGCAGGGTGGCAATCAGCCCCAGCATTTT. Its protein product is CSANVQGGNQPQHF.

This chain connects TRBV6-1 to TRBJ2-4, with a possible D match to TRBD2 (6 bases). The germline CDR1 and CDR2 sequences are MNHNS and SASEGT. CDR3 size: 16 residues. Trimming stripped 3 bases from V and 0 bases from J, with 12 bases between. The CDR3 DNA reads as TGTGCCAGCAGTGATGTGTTAGCGGTAGCCAAAAACATTCAGTACTTC. This translates into CASSDVLAVAKNIQYF.

V usage is TRBV28 and J usage is TRBJ2-7; D perhaps matches TRBD2 (5 bases). V dropped 8 bases and J dropped 8 bases, with 19 bases sitting between them. This CDR3 contains 13 residues. Germline V gene data show CDR1 as MDHEN and CDR2 as SYDVKM. As DNA, the CDR3 is TGTGCCAGCTGTCTAACCCCTCACGGGAAGCAGTACTTC. Its protein product is CASCLTPHGKQYF.

The rearrangement uses TRBV27 and TRBJ2-6; D gene uncertain. The length of the CDR3 is 16 residues. Germline V gene data show CDR1 as MNHEY and CDR2 as SMNVEV (reference sequence). Trimming removed 7 bases from V and 1 base from J, with 14 bases in between. As DNA, the CDR3 is TGTGCCAGCACCCCAAGCCGAGCATCTGGGGCCAACGTCCTGACTTTC. It codes for CASTPSRASGANVLTF.

This clonotype was observed many times. The gene calls are TRBV3-1 and TRBJ2-7; TRBD1 is a possible D gene (6 bases). The CDR3 has 16 amino acids. Looked up from germline, CDR1 is LGHDT and CDR2 is YNNKEL (reference sequence). Trimming shortened V by 0 bases and J by 2 bases, and 14 bases separated the two germline ends. The CDR3 protein is CASSQEEGVFTYEQYF. In nucleotides, the CDR3 is TGTGCCAGCAGCCAAGAAGAGGGGGTTTTCACCTACGAGCAGTACTTC.

The rearrangement joins TRBV20-1 to TRBJ1-1; tentative D call: TRBD1 (5 bases). This CDR3 spans 13 amino acids. CDR1 and CDR2 from the germline V gene are DFQATT and SNEGSKA (reference sequence). Trimming removed 0 bases at V and 4 bases at J, with 9 bases between. The CDR3 reads CSARDGGVTEAFF. The CDR3, as DNA: TGCAGTGCTAGAGATGGGGGGGTCACTGAAGCTTTCTTT.

This clonotype has just a few counts. The chain recombines TRBV6-4 with TRBJ2-3, with a weak D call TRBD2 (6 bases). CDR3 length equals 15 residues. Between the trimmed V and J ends, which lost 6 bases and 2 bases, there was a span of 15 bases. Germline loops: CDR1 MRHNA, CDR2 SNTAGT. The DNA for the CDR3 is TGTGCCAGCAGGGATAGCGGCTCTAACACAGATACGCAGTATTTT. Protein: CASRDSGSNTDTQYF.

This rearrangement joins TRBV6-1 to TRBJ2-7; 11 bases line up with TRBD1. The germline V gene encodes CDR1 MNHNS and CDR2 SASEGT. CDR3 length equals 16 residues. V dropped 6 bases and J dropped 5; count of bases not matched to a gene: 12. The CDR3 DNA sequence: TGTGCCAGCAGAGAATCCGGGACAGGGGGGTTCAACGAGCAGTACTTC. Its translation: CASRESGTGGFNEQYF.

Ten or more counts support this clonotype. The gene calls are TRBV7-6 and TRBJ2-5; tentatively, D is TRBD1 (5 bases). Trimming took 3 bases from V and 4 from J, leaving 9 bases between them. This CDR3 region has 13 residues. Germline CDR1 is SGHVS and CDR2 is FNYEAQ. CDR3 loop: CASSFDRGETQYF. The CDR3 coding sequence is TGTGCCAGCAGCTTTGACAGAGGAGAGACCCAGTACTTC.

At least ten counts were recorded for this clonotype. This rearrangement joins TRBV15 to TRBJ2-7; no reliable D call. Trimming left V 0 bases short and J 3 bases short, with 3 bases between. CDR3 length: 12 residues. Germline assignment: CDR1 LNHNV and CDR2 YYDKDF (reference sequence). Here the CDR3 DNA reads TGTGCCACCAGCAGAGATAACTACGAGCAGTACTTC. Translating gives CATSRDNYEQYF.

This clonotype was counted between two and nine times. The chain joins TRBV3-1 to TRBJ2-1, with TRBD1 identical over 7 bases. Trimming cost V 5 bases and J 3 bases; bases outside gene matches: 13. The germline CDR1 and CDR2 sequences are LGHDT and YNNKEL (reference sequence). The CDR3 is 17 amino acids. The CDR3 DNA reads TGTGCCAGCAGCGCTGAACCGGGACAGATTTTCTACAATGAGCAGTTCTTC. As protein: CASSAEPGQIFYNEQFF.

This clonotype was seen a few times. The chain recombines TRBV7-9 with TRBJ2-1; D is unclear. Germline values: CDR1 SEHNR, CDR2 FQNEAQ (reference sequence). The V end lost 2 bases, the J end lost 8 bases, and 10 bases lay between the germline ends. CDR3 size: 13 residues. CDR3 nucleotides: TGTGCCAGCAGCTTAATCAGCCCCGATGAGCAGTTCTTC. It is translated as CASSLISPDEQFF. Filled out from reference TRBV7-9 and TRBJ2-1, the complete variable domain reads DTGVSQNPRHKITKRGQNVTFRCDPISEHNRLYWYRQTLGQGPEFLTYFQNEAQLEKSRLLSDRFSAERPKGSFSTLEIQRTEQGDSAMYLCASSLISPDEQFFGPGTRLTVL.

CDR3 in amino acids: CASSKDRVGGTGELFF. The CDR3, as DNA: TGTGCCAGCAGCAAAGACAGGGTCGGGGGCACCGGGGAGCTGTTTTTT. J is TRBJ2-2 and V is TRBV7-9; D perhaps matches TRBD1 (7 bases). Germline-derived CDR1 and CDR2 are SEHNR and FQNEAQ (reference sequence). The CDR3 extends over 16 amino acids. Between the trimmed V and J ends, which lost 5 bases and 4 bases, there was a span of 17 bases.

V usage is TRBV12-3 or TRBV12-4 and J usage is TRBJ1-5, with a possible D match to TRBD1 (5 bases). This CDR3 region has 13 residues. Trimming took off 3 bases at V and 7 bases at J, with 10 bases between the two ends. CDR3 DNA: TGTGCCAGCAGTTTTGGGGGAGGACAGCCCCAGCATTTT. Protein product: CASSFGGGQPQHF.

The gene calls are TRBV4-2 and TRBJ1-5, with 9 nucleotides matching TRBD1. CDR3 length: 15 amino acids. The germline V gene encodes CDR1 LGHNA and CDR2 YNFKEQ. Trimming took 3 bases from V and 9 from J; bases not matched to a gene: 9. The CDR3 spells CASSHEGTGTRPQHF. For the CDR3, the DNA is TGTGCCAGCAGCCATGAAGGGACAGGGACGAGGCCCCAGCATTTT.

This chain connects TRBV12-3 or TRBV12-4 to TRBJ1-3; D uncertain. This CDR3 comprises 16 residues. V dropped 6 bases and J dropped 4 bases, with 19 bases sitting between them. For the CDR3, the DNA is TGTGCCAGCAGCTTTAGTCCAGTTGGTCAGGGAAACACCATATATTTT. Its protein product is CASSFSPVGQGNTIYF.